One sample yielded the 16 T cell receptor beta chains listed below, sequenced in a study of OX40 agonist ivuxolimab in advanced cancers. This table comes from immunoSEQ multiplex PCR, and its TCRdb copy is limited to in-frame clones, with some not included. The sample consists of approximately 50,000 clones, 85% to 95% of them appearing once. Sequences were derived from CD4+ or CD8+ T cells sorted from blood, sampled in a trial of the OX40 agonist ivuxolimab. These receptors were collected from an adult with an advanced solid tumor such as melanoma, head and neck, liver or kidney cancer.

This chain connects TRBV9 to TRBJ2-2; 9 positions agree with TRBD1. V shed 3 bases and J 4 bases; nucleotides not matched to a gene: 7. This CDR3 is built from 16 residues. Germline CDR1 and CDR2: SGDLS and YYNGEE. DNA of the CDR3: TGTGCCAGCAGCGCCCACCACAGGGGGCGCACCGGGGAGCTGTTTTTT. Translation gives CASSAHHRGRTGELFF. Using reference TRBV9 and TRBJ2-2 for the parts outside the CDR3, the full variable domain is DSGVTQTPKHLITATGQRVTLRCSPRSGDLSVYWYQQSLDQGLQFLIQYYNGEERAKGNILERFSAQQFPDLHSELNLSSLELGDSALYFCASSAHHRGRTGELFFGEGSRLTVL.

The V and J genes are TRBV4-1 and TRBJ2-3, with a weak D call TRBD1 (5 bases). This CDR3 spans 14 amino acids. Germline CDR1 MGHRA, CDR2 YSYEKL. Trimming cost V 0 bases and J 1 base, with 5 bases left between them. In nucleotides, the CDR3 is TGCGCCAGCAGCCAAGACAGGGGCACAGATACGCAGTATTTT. Amino acids: CASSQDRGTDTQYF.

The chain uses TRBV7-9 and TRBJ2-2; D not resolved. Per the germline V gene, CDR1 is SEHNR and CDR2 is FQNEAQ (reference sequence). Trimming took 2 bases from V and 6 from J, leaving 7 bases between them. The CDR3 covers 13 residues. The CDR3 nucleotides read TGTGCCAGCAGCTTACGGGTTTCCGGGGAGCTGTTTTTT. Translating gives CASSLRVSGELFF.

The rearrangement joins TRBV14 to TRBJ1-2; 9 nucleotides align to TRBD1. The CDR3 extends over 16 amino acids. J lost 4 bases, V lost 4 bases, and 10 bases had no gene match. CDR1 SGHDN and CDR2 FVKESK come from the germline V gene. The CDR3, as DNA: TGTGCCAGCAGCCTTTACAGGGGGCAACACATCTATGGCTACACCTTC. It translates to CASSLYRGQHIYGYTF.

This sequence joins TRBV5-4 and TRBJ1-2; TRBD1 aligns across 7 bases. This CDR3 spans 14 amino acids. Germline values: CDR1 SGHNT, CDR2 YYREEE (reference sequence). Trimming cost V 5 bases and J 4 bases; bases outside gene matches: 8. This CDR3 reads CASRGSGGVYGYTF. The CDR3 DNA follows: TGTGCCAGCAGAGGGTCAGGGGGAGTCTATGGCTACACCTTC. Looking up the rest from reference TRBV5-4 and TRBJ1-2 gives the full variable domain: ETGVTQSPTHLIKTRGQQVTLRCSSQSGHNTVSWYQQALGQGPQFIFQYYREEENGRGNFPPRFSGLQFPNYSSELNVNALELDDSALYLCASRGSGGVYGYTFGSGTRLTVV.

The V call is TRBV9, the J call TRBJ1-5, with D perhaps TRBD1 (5 bases). Trimming left V 3 bases short and J 3 bases short, with 13 bases between. This CDR3 comprises 15 residues. Germline V gene sequence: CDR1 SGDLS, CDR2 YYNGEE. Here the CDR3 reads CASSAFGQNNQPQHF. Here the CDR3 DNA reads TGTGCCAGCAGCGCCTTTGGACAAAACAATCAGCCCCAGCATTTT.

The rearrangement uses TRBV7-9 and TRBJ2-3; TRBD1 aligns across 8 bases. Germline CDR1 reads SEHNR; CDR2 reads FQNEAQ (reference sequence). CDR3 length equals 15 residues. Trimming at V came to 2 bases and at J to 3 bases, leaving 4 bases not matched to a gene. Written as DNA, the CDR3 is TGTGCCAGCAGCTTACAGGGGGCTGTGACAGATACGCAGTATTTT. This codes for CASSLQGAVTDTQYF.

The rearrangement joins TRBV30 to TRBJ2-1; 10 nucleotides match TRBD2. This CDR3 has 18 residues. Trimming took 1 base from V and 5 from J; bases not matched to a gene: 14. Germline lookup yields CDR1 GTSNPN and CDR2 SVGIG (reference sequence). The CDR3 DNA follows: TGTGCCTGGAGTGACCTCCCCCAGCGGGAGGGCATGGACAATGAGCAGTTCTTC. Translated: CAWSDLPQREGMDNEQFF.

In regard to this clone: Other DNA sequences in this sample translate to the same CDR3. This chain joins TRBV9 and TRBJ2-1; 7 bases match TRBD2. J gave up 4 bases and V 2 bases, and 3 bases lay outside the gene matches. Germline V CDR1 and CDR2: SGDLS, YYNGEE. The CDR3 is 14 amino acids. CDR3 loop: CASSVASGYNEQFF. Written as DNA, the CDR3 is TGTGCCAGCAGCGTGGCTAGCGGTTACAATGAGCAGTTCTTC.

This sequence joins TRBV12-5 and TRBJ2-5; 10 positions match TRBD2. The junction had 22 bases not matched to a gene; V was cut back by 8 bases and J by 4 bases. Germline V lookup: CDR1 LGHNT, CDR2 FRNRAP. CDR3 length: 19 residues. This chain's CDR3 is CASFKDRRASGSSGETQYF. CDR3 coding DNA: TGTGCTAGTTTCAAGGATAGGCGGGCTAGCGGGAGTTCCGGAGAGACCCAGTACTTC.

The chain carries TRBV4-1 and TRBJ2-5; no clear D gene. V lost 0 bases, J lost 5 bases, and 10 bases lay in between. The germline CDR1 and CDR2 sequences are MGHRA and YSYEKL. The CDR3 runs to 14 residues. The CDR3 DNA sequence: TGCGCCAGCAGCCAAGAAGGCCTAGAGGAGACCCAGTACTTC. This sequence encodes CASSQEGLEETQYF.

V and J are TRBV9 and TRBJ2-2, with TRBD2 matching 8 bases. This CDR3 spans 14 amino acids. The trim removed 5 bases at V and 4 bases at J, leaving 4 bases unmatched. The V gene's germline CDR1 is SGDLS and CDR2 YYNGEE. DNA of the CDR3: TGTGCCAGCAGTCCTAGCGGGTTCACCGGGGAGCTGTTTTTT. Translation gives CASSPSGFTGELFF.

This clone was detected only once. V and J are TRBV11-2 and TRBJ2-1; 8 nucleotides agree with TRBD2. The junction had 2 bases not matched to a gene; V was cut back by 1 base and J by 3 bases. This CDR3 is built from 15 residues. In germline, CDR1 is SGHAT, CDR2 FQNNGV. CDR3 region: CASSLGSGSYNEQFF. In DNA form, the CDR3 reads TGTGCCAGCAGCTTAGGAAGCGGGAGCTACAATGAGCAGTTCTTC.

The rearrangement links TRBV6-5 to TRBJ2-5, with D possibly being TRBD1 (6 bases). This CDR3 is built from 15 residues. Per the germline V gene, CDR1 is MNHEY and CDR2 is SVGAGI. Trimming left V 6 bases short and J 4 bases short, with 18 bases between. The CDR3: CASRKTGMLGETQYF. CDR3 coding DNA: TGTGCCAGCAGGAAAACAGGGATGTTGGGAGAGACCCAGTACTTC.

This chain uses TRBV7-9 with TRBJ1-5, with D tentatively TRBD1 (6 bases). The CDR3 totals 18 residues. The germline V gene encodes CDR1 SEHNR and CDR2 FQNEAQ (reference sequence). The ends were cut back, 4 bases at V and 11 bases at J, with 30 bases in the middle. CDR3: CASSSVKTDRGRWEAQHF. For the CDR3, the DNA is TGTGCCAGCAGCTCGGTAAAGACGGACAGAGGGCGGTGGGAGGCCCAGCATTTT. Looking up the rest from reference TRBV7-9 and TRBJ1-5 gives the full variable domain: DTGVSQNPRHKITKRGQNVTFRCDPISEHNRLYWYRQTLGQGPEFLTYFQNEAQLEKSRLLSDRFSAERPKGSFSTLEIQRTEQGDSAMYLCASSSVKTDRGRWEAQHFGDGTRLSIL.

This chain links TRBV27 with TRBJ1-1, with D maybe TRBD1 (5 bases). Germline V gene sequence: CDR1 MNHEY, CDR2 SMNVEV (reference sequence). V gave up 0 bases and J gave up 1 base, with 6 bases separating them. The CDR3 loop spans 14 amino acids. The chain's CDR3 is CASSLSGTNTEAFF. CDR3 nucleotides: TGTGCCAGCAGTTTATCGGGGACGAACACTGAAGCTTTCTTT.